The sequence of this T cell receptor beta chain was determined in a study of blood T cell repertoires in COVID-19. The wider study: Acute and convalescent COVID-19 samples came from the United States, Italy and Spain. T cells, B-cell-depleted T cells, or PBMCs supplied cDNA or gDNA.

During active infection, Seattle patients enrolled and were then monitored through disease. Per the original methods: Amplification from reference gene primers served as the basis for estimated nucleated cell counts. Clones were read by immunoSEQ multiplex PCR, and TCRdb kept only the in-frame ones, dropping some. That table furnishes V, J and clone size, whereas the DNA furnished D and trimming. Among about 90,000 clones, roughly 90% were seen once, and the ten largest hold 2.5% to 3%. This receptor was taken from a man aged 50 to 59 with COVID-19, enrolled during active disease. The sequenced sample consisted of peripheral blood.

The CDR3 DNA is TGTGCCAGCAGTTTAAGCGGGCGCTACGAGCAGTACTTC. It specifies CASSLSGRYEQYF. This chain connects TRBV12-3 or TRBV12-4 to TRBJ2-7; D perhaps matches TRBD2 (6 bases). Trimming cost V 2 bases and J 3 bases, with 8 bases left between them. The CDR3 extends over 13 amino acids.